This entry lists 21 T cell receptor beta chains sequenced from one sample in a study of brain T cells in children with intractable seizures. As for time point: blood from clinic visit 5 months post-surgery; TSC patient then seizure free. Repertoires were generated with immunoSEQ multiplex PCR, while TCRdb's copy carries only in-frame clones and drops some. The sample carries 340,000 or so clones, over 90% recorded once. The sequencing here drew on peripheral blood, taken roughly 5 months after surgery. These receptors were collected from a boy younger than two with tuberous sclerosis and intractable seizures.

This chain joins TRBV24-1 and TRBJ2-5, with a possible D match to TRBD1 (6 bases). There are 13 residues in the CDR3. Trimming left V 5 bases short and J 1 base short, with 7 bases between. Germline V lookup: CDR1 KGHDR, CDR2 SFDVKD. Here the CDR3 reads CATSARGQETQYF. The CDR3 DNA reads as TGTGCCACCAGTGCCAGGGGCCAAGAGACCCAGTACTTC.

This sequence joins TRBV28 and TRBJ1-1; perhaps TRBD1 as D (5 bases). With 8 bases removed from V and 5 bases from J, the gap between germline ends came to 15 bases. The CDR3 totals 13 residues. The germline gives CDR1 MDHEN, CDR2 SYDVKM. CDR3 nucleotide sequence: TGTGCCAGCGGGAGCACGGGGCGAACTGAAGCTTTCTTT. Translation gives CASGSTGRTEAFF.

V is TRBV5-1 and J is TRBJ2-3; no firm D call. This CDR3 has 16 residues. The germline CDR1 and CDR2 sequences are SGHRS and YFSETQ. V lost 0 bases and J 0 bases, leaving 11 bases between the germline ends. The CDR3 nucleotides are TGCGCCAGCAGCTTGGCCTTGGCTAGTAGCACAGATACGCAGTATTTT. This gives the protein CASSLALASSTDTQYF. The entire variable domain, with the rest obtained from reference TRBV5-1 and TRBJ2-3, is as follows: KAGVTQTPRYLIKTRGQQVTLSCSPISGHRSVSWYQQTPGQGLQFLFEYFSETQRNKGNFPGRFSGRQFSNSRSEMNVSTLELGDSALYLCASSLALASSTDTQYFGPGTRLTVL.

The chain carries TRBV11-3 and TRBJ2-5; a possible D gene is TRBD1 (7 bases). The CDR3 has 17 amino acids. Looked up from germline, CDR1 is SGHNT and CDR2 is YENEEA. V dropped 2 bases and J dropped 3 bases, with 19 bases sitting between them. This chain's CDR3 is CASSLNGGQKREETQYF. CDR3 DNA sequence: TGTGCCAGCAGCTTAAACGGGGGACAGAAGCGAGAAGAGACCCAGTACTTC.

The chain employs TRBV7-8 and TRBJ2-7; D is undetermined. Per the germline V gene, CDR1 is SGHVS and CDR2 is FQNEAQ. The CDR3 has 18 amino acids. Between the trimmed V and J ends, which lost 1 base and 0 bases, there was a span of 19 bases. The CDR3 loop is CASSLEVTQPNPSYEQYF. CDR3 bases: TGTGCCAGCAGCTTAGAGGTAACCCAGCCAAATCCCTCCTACGAGCAGTACTTC.

The rearrangement uses TRBV11-2 and TRBJ2-1, with a tentative D call TRBD1 (5 bases). There are 14 residues in the CDR3. Germline V gene lookup returns CDR1 SGHAT and CDR2 FQNNGV. V gave up 2 bases and J gave up 3 bases, with 8 bases separating them. CDR3 loop: CASSLPDSYNEQFF. In DNA, the CDR3 is TGTGCCAGCAGCTTACCCGACAGCTACAATGAGCAGTTCTTC. Supplemented by reference TRBV11-2 and TRBJ2-1, the full variable domain reads EAGVAQSPRYKIIEKRQSVAFWCNPISGHATLYWYQQILGQGPKLLIQFQNNGVVDDSQLPKDRFSAERLKGVDSTLKIQPAKLEDSAVYLCASSLPDSYNEQFFGPGTRLTVL.

The V call is TRBV7-2, the J call TRBJ1-1; 11 positions agree with TRBD1. The germline V gene has CDR1 SGHTA and CDR2 FQGNSA. The CDR3 runs to 19 residues. With V trimmed by 4 bases and J by 11 bases, 24 bases remained unmatched. For the CDR3, the DNA is TGTGCCAGCAGCTCTTCCCCGGAGGCGAGGCATTCCGGGACAGGGGGTGCTTTCTTT. It is translated as CASSSSPEARHSGTGGAFF.

This clone has a single count. This chain joins TRBV9 and TRBJ1-2; 9 nucleotides line up with TRBD1. This CDR3 is built from 15 residues. V was clipped by 5 bases and J by 8 bases; unmatched bases: 13. Germline V CDR1 and CDR2: SGDLS, YYNGEE. CDR3 amino acids: CASRTIGTGCKGYTF. The DNA of the CDR3 is TGTGCCAGCAGAACTATAGGGACAGGGTGCAAAGGCTACACCTTC.

The chain links TRBV6-5 to TRBJ2-3; D is perhaps TRBD2 (6 bases). This CDR3 region has 15 residues. Germline V gene data show CDR1 as MNHEY and CDR2 as SVGAGI. The V end was cut by 2 bases, the J end by 2 bases, with 11 bases between. The CDR3 spells CASSYAEGDTDTQYF. CDR3 nucleotides: TGTGCCAGCAGTTACGCGGAGGGAGACACAGATACGCAGTATTTT.

This chain links TRBV3-1 (or the pseudogene TRBV3-2) with TRBJ2-1, with 9 bases that match TRBD2. Germline V CDR1 and CDR2: LGHDT, YNNKEL (reference sequence). The CDR3 is made up of 16 amino acids. V was clipped by 2 bases and J by 4 bases; unmatched bases: 6. CDR3 DNA: TGTGCCAGCAGCCAAAATAGCGGGAGACAGTACAATGAGCAGTTCTTC. It specifies CASSQNSGRQYNEQFF.

In its sample, this clone was seen once. This chain links TRBV10-3 with TRBJ2-7; 13 nucleotides agree with TRBD2. The CDR3 has 14 amino acids. With 7 bases clipped from V and 5 bases from J, the junction kept 5 bases outside the gene matches. CDR1 and CDR2 from the germline V gene are ENHRY and SYGVKD. CDR3 bases: TGTGCCATCACCACCGGGACTAGCGGGGACGAGCAGTACTTC. Its protein product is CAITTGTSGDEQYF.

Of note for this clone: Other nucleotide sequences from this sample produce the same CDR3. The chain is built from TRBV5-1 and TRBJ2-7, with 9 nucleotides matching TRBD2. Germline-derived CDR1 and CDR2 are SGHRS and YFSETQ. The CDR3 length is 14 residues. V gave up 4 bases and J gave up 3 bases; unmatched junction bases: 5. The CDR3 nucleotides are TGCGCCAGCAGCCTAGGAGCGGGAGGCTACGAGCAGTACTTC. Its translation is CASSLGAGGYEQYF.

The chain links TRBV2 to TRBJ2-5; 9 bases are a match to TRBD1. The length of the CDR3 is 15 residues. Per the germline V gene, CDR1 is SNHLY and CDR2 is FYNNEI. With 1 base clipped from V and 4 bases from J, the junction kept 4 bases outside the gene matches. In nucleotides, the CDR3 is TGTGCCAGCAGTGAAGTACCGGGACAGGGAGAGACCCAGTACTTC. Amino acid sequence: CASSEVPGQGETQYF.

The genes are TRBV11-2 and TRBJ2-5, with 15 bases identical to TRBD2. V lost 5 bases to trimming and J lost 5 bases; unmatched junction nucleotides: 3. Germline lookup yields CDR1 SGHAT and CDR2 FQNNGV. The CDR3 length is 15 residues. In DNA, the CDR3 is TGTGCCAGCAGCCACGGGACTAGCGGGGGGGAGACCCAGTACTTC. Translated: CASSHGTSGGETQYF.

The chain has TRBV14 and TRBJ2-2; TRBD1 aligns across 12 bases. Germline V gene lookup returns CDR1 SGHDN and CDR2 FVKESK. The CDR3 runs to 18 residues. V shed 10 bases, J shed 4 bases, and the junction held 16 bases outside the gene matches. The CDR3 region has the DNA TGTGCCACCCCGGGGGGACAGGGGGCGCTGTTCATCACCGGGGAGCTGTTTTTT. Its protein is CATPGGQGALFITGELFF. Together with reference TRBV14 and TRBJ2-2, the CDR3 gives the full variable domain: EAGVTQFPSHSVIEKGQTVTLRCDPISGHDNLYWYRRVMGKEIKFLLHFVKESKQDESGMPNNRFLAERTGGTYSTLKVQPAELEDSGVYFCATPGGQGALFITGELFFGEGSRLTVL.

V gene TRBV5-5 combines with J gene TRBJ2-7; no clear D gene. The germline V gene has CDR1 SGHKS and CDR2 YYEKEE (reference sequence). Trimming took 3 bases from V and 1 from J, leaving 8 bases between them. The CDR3 extends over 13 amino acids. The chain's CDR3 is CASSSSSSYEQYF. DNA of the CDR3: TGTGCCAGCAGCTCGAGTTCATCCTACGAGCAGTACTTC.

This chain links TRBV7-9 with TRBJ1-2; 11 nucleotides line up with TRBD1. Germline V gene lookup returns CDR1 SEHNR and CDR2 FQNEAQ (reference sequence). The trim removed 10 bases at V and 5 bases at J, leaving 9 bases unmatched. There are 14 residues in the CDR3. The CDR3 spells CAINQGQGAYGYTF. CDR3 nucleotide sequence: TGTGCCATCAACCAAGGACAGGGGGCTTATGGCTACACCTTC.

The chain has TRBV5-1 and TRBJ2-7, with D perhaps matching TRBD1 or TRBD2 (5 bases each). Between the trimmed V and J ends, which lost 4 bases and 6 bases, there was a span of 11 bases. Germline values: CDR1 SGHRS, CDR2 YFSETQ. The CDR3 length is 12 residues. CDR3 region: CASSLVGTEQYF. The CDR3 DNA reads as TGCGCCAGCAGCCTGGTGGGGACCGAGCAGTACTTC.

The chain joins TRBV4-1 to TRBJ1-2, with 8 bases matching TRBD1. The V gene's germline CDR1 is MGHRA and CDR2 YSYEKL. CDR3 length: 18 residues. V was pared by 3 bases and J by 1 base, with 13 bases of the junction left unmatched. CDR3 sequence (DNA): TGCGCCAGCAGCCAGAATCCAGACCGGACAGGGATTAACTATGGCTACACCTTC. This codes for CASSQNPDRTGINYGYTF.

This clone was counted a few times. Different DNA sequences within this sample yield the same CDR3. V is TRBV19 and J is TRBJ1-1; D uncertain. The CDR3 is made up of 13 amino acids. Looked up from germline, CDR1 is LNHDA and CDR2 is SQIVND (reference sequence). The V and J ends lost 2 bases and 1 base respectively, with 5 bases between them. The CDR3: CASSIRENTEAFF. In nucleotides, the CDR3 is TGTGCCAGTAGTATAAGGGAGAACACTGAAGCTTTCTTT.

The chain employs TRBV9 and TRBJ2-5; D ambiguous. V lost 4 bases and J lost 1, with 20 bases in between. Germline V CDR1 and CDR2: SGDLS, YYNGEE. This CDR3 region has 17 residues. CDR3 DNA: TGTGCCAGCAGCACCGCCGGTACGGCCGGCCCCCAAGAGACCCAGTACTTC. Its protein product is CASSTAGTAGPQETQYF.